This TCR beta chain was sequenced for a study of identical twins. Unmatched junction bases numbered 9, after V lost 2 bases and J lost 5 bases. The CDR3 is 15 amino acids. Germline V lookup: CDR1 SGHDN, CDR2 FVKESK. This clonotype came up many times. TCRdb redid the calling of the 5' RACE reads with MiXCR, one entry per CDR3 protein. The table has over 600,000 distinct CDR3 sequences, 21% seen once. This sample also belongs to another study, concerning T cells expressing NK-cell markers.

Sequencing input: PBMCs. This chain uses TRBV14 with TRBJ2-7; 7 positions agree with TRBD1. The source is a woman younger than 30 in good health. CDR3 sequence reads: CASSQITDRVHEQYF. The CDR3 DNA sequence: TGTGCCAGCAGCCAAATAACAGACAGGGTTCACGAGCAGTACTTC.